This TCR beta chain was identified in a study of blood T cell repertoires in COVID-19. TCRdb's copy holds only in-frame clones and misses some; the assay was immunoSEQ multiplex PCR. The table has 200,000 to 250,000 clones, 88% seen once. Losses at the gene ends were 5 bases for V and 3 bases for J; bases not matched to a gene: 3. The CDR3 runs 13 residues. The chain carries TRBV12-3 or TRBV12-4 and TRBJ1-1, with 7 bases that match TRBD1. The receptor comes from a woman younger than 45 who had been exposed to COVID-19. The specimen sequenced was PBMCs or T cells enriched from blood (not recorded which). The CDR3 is CASSPGTDTEAFF. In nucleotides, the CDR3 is TGTGCCAGCAGTCCCGGGACAGACACTGAAGCTTTCTTT.